These T cell receptor beta chains were read from a single sample in a study of T cells in Graves' hyperthyroidism and ophthalmopathy. Each CDR3 protein is one row after TCRdb ran MiXCR on the multiplex PCR reads. This sample has under 300,000 distinct CDR3 sequences; about an eighth occur once, and the top ten carry about 8%. Material for sequencing was blood. These receptors originate from a woman in her twenties or thirties with Graves' hyperthyroidism that later progressed to Graves' ophthalmopathy. CDR3s include the opening cysteine and the closing phenylalanine or tryptophan. Fields, in order: D gene, J gene, clone size, V gene, CDR3 protein, CDR3 DNA. A D gene is named only where the DNA matches it firmly. Clone size is shown for a subset of rows, as once, few, many or a class of expanded clone.

d_call: -
j_call: TRBJ2-1
clone_size: many
v_call: TRBV7-9
cdr3_aa: CASSLGAHPSSYNEQFF
cdr3_nt: TGTGCCAGCAGCTTAGGCGCACACCCGAGCTCCTACAATGAGCAGTTCTTC

d_call: TRBD2
j_call: TRBJ2-5
clone_size: many
v_call: TRBV5-6
cdr3_aa: CASSVPGLAGRGTQYF
cdr3_nt: TGTGCCAGCAGCGTCCCAGGACTAGCGGGACGCGGGACCCAGTACTTC

d_call: -
j_call: TRBJ1-2
clone_size: few
v_call: TRBV9
cdr3_aa: CASSEGPGGFYGYTF
cdr3_nt: TGTGCCAGCAGCGAGGGACCCGGAGGCTTCTATGGCTACACCTTC

d_call: TRBD2
j_call: TRBJ2-1
clone_size: many
v_call: TRBV9
cdr3_aa: CASSTSGRVYNEQFF
cdr3_nt: TGTGCCAGCAGCACGAGCGGGAGGGTCTACAATGAGCAGTTCTTC

d_call: -
j_call: TRBJ2-7
clone_size: few
v_call: TRBV6-1
cdr3_aa: CASSESRDQYYEQYF
cdr3_nt: TGTGCCAGCAGTGAAAGTCGGGATCAATACTACGAGCAGTACTTC

d_call: TRBD2
j_call: TRBJ2-3
clone_size: many
v_call: TRBV12-3/TRBV12-4
cdr3_aa: CASSEGLAGYTQYF
cdr3_nt: TGTGCCAGCTCCGAGGGCCTAGCGGGTTATACGCAGTATTTT

d_call: -
j_call: TRBJ1-5
clone_size: -
v_call: TRBV6-2/TRBV6-3
cdr3_aa: CASSSRNRNQPQHF
cdr3_nt: TGTGCCAGCAGTTCACGAAACAGGAATCAGCCCCAGCATTTT

d_call: TRBD1
j_call: TRBJ2-3
clone_size: many
v_call: TRBV6-2/TRBV6-3
cdr3_aa: CASNDRGRTQYF
cdr3_nt: TGTGCCAGCAATGACAGGGGACGTACGCAGTATTTT

d_call: TRBD1
j_call: TRBJ1-1
clone_size: many
v_call: TRBV20-1
cdr3_aa: CSARQGGRTEAFF
cdr3_nt: TGCAGTGCTAGACAGGGGGGGAGGACTGAAGCTTTCTTT

d_call: -
j_call: TRBJ2-1
clone_size: -
v_call: TRBV6-4
cdr3_aa: CASRLHSAQLGNEQFF
cdr3_nt: TGTGCCAGCAGACTCCACTCGGCCCAACTGGGCAATGAGCAGTTCTTC

d_call: TRBD2
j_call: TRBJ2-2
clone_size: many
v_call: TRBV20-1
cdr3_aa: CSARDLTSGSSVRELFF
cdr3_nt: TGCAGTGCTAGAGATTTAACTAGCGGGAGCTCCGTCCGGGAGCTGTTTTTT

d_call: -
j_call: TRBJ1-5
clone_size: many
v_call: TRBV7-9
cdr3_aa: CASSSPGDTNQPQHF
cdr3_nt: TGTGCCAGCAGCTCGCCAGGAGACACGAATCAGCCCCAGCATTTT

d_call: TRBD2
j_call: TRBJ2-7
clone_size: many
v_call: TRBV7-2
cdr3_aa: CASSSQTGTSNEQYF
cdr3_nt: TGTGCCAGCAGCTCTCAAACCGGGACTAGTAACGAGCAGTACTTC

d_call: -
j_call: TRBJ1-1
clone_size: many
v_call: TRBV28
cdr3_aa: CASSSRDREDEAFF
cdr3_nt: TGTGCCAGCAGTTCCCGGGACCGAGAAGATGAAGCTTTCTTT

d_call: TRBD1
j_call: TRBJ2-1
clone_size: -
v_call: TRBV11-3
cdr3_aa: CASSSELSPGQGGHEQFF
cdr3_nt: TGTGCCAGCAGCTCCGAACTATCACCGGGACAGGGTGGGCATGAGCAGTTCTTC

d_call: -
j_call: TRBJ1-5
clone_size: -
v_call: TRBV19
cdr3_aa: CASSTRRQGNQPQHF
cdr3_nt: TGTGCCAGTAGTACCCGGCGTCAGGGAAATCAGCCCCAGCATTTT

d_call: -
j_call: TRBJ2-2
clone_size: -
v_call: TRBV27
cdr3_aa: CASSAWQGRGNTGELFF
cdr3_nt: TGTGCCAGCAGTGCCTGGCAGGGGAGGGGGAACACCGGGGAGCTGTTTTTT

d_call: TRBD2
j_call: TRBJ2-7
clone_size: many
v_call: TRBV20-1
cdr3_aa: CSAPLAGYEQYF
cdr3_nt: TGCAGTGCTCCGCTAGCGGGATACGAGCAGTACTTC

d_call: -
j_call: TRBJ1-2
clone_size: many
v_call: TRBV29-1
cdr3_aa: CSVEDATYGYTF
cdr3_nt: TGCAGCGTTGAAGACGCAACCTATGGCTACACCTTC

d_call: -
j_call: TRBJ2-7
clone_size: -
v_call: TRBV19
cdr3_aa: CASSMIPYEQYF
cdr3_nt: TGTGCCAGTAGTATGATTCCCTACGAGCAGTACTTC

d_call: TRBD2
j_call: TRBJ2-1
clone_size: many
v_call: TRBV18
cdr3_aa: CASSPPSGSFEQFF
cdr3_nt: TGTGCCAGCTCACCACCTAGCGGGAGCTTTGAGCAGTTCTTC

d_call: TRBD2
j_call: TRBJ2-3
clone_size: few
v_call: TRBV24-1
cdr3_aa: CATREGHGDTQYF
cdr3_nt: TGTGCCACCCGGGAGGGCCACGGAGATACGCAGTATTTT

d_call: TRBD2
j_call: TRBJ2-5
clone_size: -
v_call: TRBV9
cdr3_aa: CASSVDPAGGLQETQYF
cdr3_nt: TGTGCCAGCAGCGTAGACCCCGCGGGGGGCCTCCAAGAGACCCAGTACTTC

d_call: -
j_call: TRBJ1-5
clone_size: many
v_call: TRBV28
cdr3_aa: CASSSVDQPQHF
cdr3_nt: TGTGCCAGCAGTTCAGTGGATCAGCCCCAGCATTTT

d_call: -
j_call: TRBJ1-1
clone_size: many
v_call: TRBV28
cdr3_aa: CASLSATQLNTEAFF
cdr3_nt: TGTGCCAGCCTCTCGGCAACACAGTTGAACACTGAAGCTTTCTTT

d_call: TRBD1
j_call: TRBJ2-7
clone_size: few
v_call: TRBV7-3
cdr3_aa: CASSSGPGTGSYEQYF
cdr3_nt: TGTGCTAGCAGCTCCGGTCCCGGGACAGGTTCCTACGAGCAGTACTTC

d_call: TRBD1
j_call: TRBJ1-3
clone_size: few
v_call: TRBV20-1
cdr3_aa: CSALDRVGNTIYF
cdr3_nt: TGCAGTGCCCTCGACAGGGTCGGAAACACCATATATTTT

d_call: -
j_call: TRBJ2-1
clone_size: many
v_call: TRBV4-1
cdr3_aa: CASSGRHGGAYNEQFF
cdr3_nt: TGCGCCAGCAGCGGCCGCCACGGCGGAGCCTACAATGAGCAGTTCTTC

d_call: -
j_call: TRBJ2-1
clone_size: few
v_call: TRBV2
cdr3_aa: CASSGAHSSYNEQFF
cdr3_nt: TGTGCCAGCAGTGGTGCGCATAGCTCCTACAATGAGCAGTTCTTC

d_call: TRBD2
j_call: TRBJ2-5
clone_size: many
v_call: TRBV29-1
cdr3_aa: CSVLPLAGGLQETQYF
cdr3_nt: TGCAGCGTTCTTCCGTTGGCGGGAGGGCTACAAGAGACCCAGTACTTC

d_call: TRBD2
j_call: TRBJ2-1
clone_size: many
v_call: TRBV28
cdr3_aa: CASSPSSGRGNEQFF
cdr3_nt: TGTGCCAGCAGTCCGTCTAGCGGGAGGGGCAATGAGCAGTTCTTC

d_call: TRBD1
j_call: TRBJ2-5
clone_size: many
v_call: TRBV20-1
cdr3_aa: CSARSSGTGGETQYF
cdr3_nt: TGCAGTGCTAGATCCTCCGGGACAGGGGGAGAGACCCAGTACTTC

d_call: TRBD1
j_call: TRBJ2-2
clone_size: -
v_call: TRBV5-1
cdr3_aa: CAQGEGQGYTGELFF
cdr3_nt: TGCGCCCAGGGGGAGGGACAGGGATACACCGGGGAGCTGTTCTTT

d_call: -
j_call: TRBJ2-1
clone_size: few
v_call: TRBV9
cdr3_aa: CASSVRSSGRTYNEQFF
cdr3_nt: TGTGCCAGCAGCGTGAGGAGTAGCGGCAGAACCTACAATGAGCAGTTCTTC

d_call: -
j_call: TRBJ2-3
clone_size: many
v_call: TRBV11-3
cdr3_aa: CASSLDGRWGQYF
cdr3_nt: TGTGCCAGCAGCTTAGATGGGCGGTGGGGGCAGTATTTT

d_call: -
j_call: TRBJ2-7
clone_size: many
v_call: TRBV3-1
cdr3_aa: CASSSEDRGWDEQYF
cdr3_nt: TGTGCCAGCAGCTCTGAAGATAGAGGTTGGGACGAGCAGTACTTC

d_call: TRBD2
j_call: TRBJ2-5
clone_size: few
v_call: TRBV4-1
cdr3_aa: CASSQDPLKGGRADETQYF
cdr3_nt: TGCGCCAGCAGCCAAGATCCCCTGAAGGGCGGGAGGGCAGACGAGACCCAGTACTTC

d_call: -
j_call: TRBJ2-3
clone_size: many
v_call: TRBV29-1
cdr3_aa: CSVEGGAASSTDTQYF
cdr3_nt: TGCAGCGTTGAAGGGGGGGCGGCCTCTAGCACAGATACGCAGTATTTT

d_call: -
j_call: TRBJ1-1
clone_size: many
v_call: TRBV18
cdr3_aa: CASSPSVQMNTEAFF
cdr3_nt: TGTGCCAGCTCACCATCGGTCCAGATGAACACTGAAGCTTTCTTT

d_call: -
j_call: TRBJ2-7
clone_size: many
v_call: TRBV3-1
cdr3_aa: CASSQENRENEQYF
cdr3_nt: TGTGCCAGCAGCCAAGAAAACAGGGAGAACGAGCAGTACTTC

d_call: -
j_call: TRBJ1-1
clone_size: few
v_call: TRBV29-1
cdr3_aa: CSVRGRAENTEAFF
cdr3_nt: TGCAGCGTTAGAGGGAGGGCAGAGAACACTGAAGCTTTCTTT

d_call: TRBD2
j_call: TRBJ2-7
clone_size: many
v_call: TRBV12-3/TRBV12-4
cdr3_aa: CASSFRPSGGSYEQYF
cdr3_nt: TGTGCCAGCAGTTTCAGGCCTAGCGGGGGATCCTACGAGCAGTACTTC

d_call: -
j_call: TRBJ1-3
clone_size: many
v_call: TRBV11-1
cdr3_aa: CASSLNAYSGNTIYF
cdr3_nt: TGTGCCAGCAGCTTAAACGCTTACTCTGGAAACACCATATATTTT

d_call: TRBD1
j_call: TRBJ1-2
clone_size: -
v_call: TRBV28
cdr3_aa: CASRTTGVGGYTF
cdr3_nt: TGTGCCAGCAGGACAACAGGGGTGGGTGGCTACACCTTC

d_call: -
j_call: TRBJ2-7
clone_size: few
v_call: TRBV4-2
cdr3_aa: CASSQEWGPYEQYF
cdr3_nt: TGTGCCAGCAGCCAAGAATGGGGGCCCTACGAGCAGTACTTC

d_call: TRBD2
j_call: TRBJ2-2
clone_size: -
v_call: TRBV19
cdr3_aa: CASSIPAGVNTGELFF
cdr3_nt: TGTGCCAGTAGTATCCCAGCGGGAGTGAACACCGGGGAGCTGTTTTTT

d_call: TRBD1
j_call: TRBJ2-3
clone_size: many
v_call: TRBV28
cdr3_aa: CASSFRTGAKRGPQDTQYF
cdr3_nt: TGTGCCAGCAGTTTCCGGACAGGGGCCAAACGGGGCCCACAAGATACGCAGTATTTT

d_call: -
j_call: TRBJ1-1
clone_size: many
v_call: TRBV13
cdr3_aa: CASSRGQMNTEAFF
cdr3_nt: TGTGCCAGCAGCAGAGGACAGATGAACACTGAAGCTTTCTTT

d_call: TRBD1
j_call: TRBJ1-4
clone_size: -
v_call: TRBV30
cdr3_aa: CAWSRTGNEKLFF
cdr3_nt: TGTGCCTGGAGTAGGACAGGGAATGAAAAACTGTTTTTT

d_call: TRBD1
j_call: TRBJ2-7
clone_size: many
v_call: TRBV30
cdr3_aa: CAWGTGTGYYEQYF
cdr3_nt: TGTGCCTGGGGAACCGGGACAGGGTACTACGAGCAGTACTTC

d_call: -
j_call: TRBJ2-7
clone_size: -
v_call: TRBV28
cdr3_aa: CASSSWGGKGEQYF
cdr3_nt: TGTGCCAGCAGTTCCTGGGGCGGGAAAGGGGAGCAGTACTTC

d_call: TRBD2
j_call: TRBJ2-3
clone_size: few
v_call: TRBV10-3
cdr3_aa: CAIMASGAWDTQYF
cdr3_nt: TGTGCCATCATGGCTAGCGGAGCGTGGGATACGCAGTATTTT

d_call: TRBD1
j_call: TRBJ2-6
clone_size: -
v_call: TRBV30
cdr3_aa: CAWSSPDRAGSGANVLTF
cdr3_nt: TGTGCCTGGAGCTCCCCGGACAGGGCAGGCTCTGGGGCCAACGTCCTGACTTTC